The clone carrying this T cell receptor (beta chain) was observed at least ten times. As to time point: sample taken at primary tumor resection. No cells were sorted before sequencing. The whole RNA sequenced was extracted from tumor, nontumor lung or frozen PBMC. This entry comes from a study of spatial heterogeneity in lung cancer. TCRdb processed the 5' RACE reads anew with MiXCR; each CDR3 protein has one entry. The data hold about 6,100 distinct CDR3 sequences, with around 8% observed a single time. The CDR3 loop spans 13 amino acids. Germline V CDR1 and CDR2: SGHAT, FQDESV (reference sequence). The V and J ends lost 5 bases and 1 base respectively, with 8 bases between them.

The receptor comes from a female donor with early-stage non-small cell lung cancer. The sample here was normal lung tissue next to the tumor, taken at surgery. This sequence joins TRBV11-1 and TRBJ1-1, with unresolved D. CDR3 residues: CASSPTQNTEAFF. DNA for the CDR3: TGTGCCAGCAGCCCAACTCAGAACACTGAAGCTTTCTTT.